One and the same sample provided the 4 T cell receptor beta chains below, sequenced in a study of technical replicates of blood from a few donors. The method was immunoSEQ multiplex PCR; TCRdb's version includes in-frame clones alone and lacks a portion of them. The sample has approximately 90,000 clones; 95% are singletons. The sample was T cells isolated from PBMCs. Receptor source: a human donor in good health.

The chain is built from TRBV19 and TRBJ2-7; 8 nucleotides match TRBD2. CDR3 length equals 14 residues. CDR1 is LNHDA and CDR2 is SQIVND in the germline V gene (reference sequence). V shed 9 bases, J shed 4 bases, and the junction held 11 bases outside the gene matches. The CDR3 loop reads CASSSGGEGYEQYF. The CDR3 region has the DNA TGTGCCAGCTCTTCCGGGGGGGAAGGGTACGAGCAGTACTTC.

This sequence joins TRBV5-1 and TRBJ2-1; no clear D. CDR3 length equals 12 residues. The V and J ends lost 0 bases and 8 bases respectively, with 6 bases between them. Germline lookup yields CDR1 SGHRS and CDR2 YFSETQ. Here the CDR3 DNA reads TGCGCCAGCAGCTTGGGTGGCCATGAGCAGTTCTTC. As protein: CASSLGGHEQFF.

Turning to this clone: One junction end does not reproduce the germline sequence, and a read error may be involved. The CDR3 region is CASSLVSNFGQRILYQPQHF. For the CDR3, the DNA is TGTGCTAGCAGCTTAGTGTCAAACTTCGGACAGCGGATTCTCTATCAGCCCCAGCATTTT. The chain is built from TRBV7-7 and TRBJ1-5; D perhaps matches TRBD1 (6 bases). Germline CDR1 SSHAT, CDR2 FNYEAQ (reference sequence). This CDR3 spans 20 amino acids.

This clone is a singleton in its sample. The J gene is TRBJ2-3, the V gene TRBV27; TRBD2 aligns across 8 bases. With V trimmed by 6 bases and J by 1 base, 6 bases remained unmatched. Germline V gene sequence: CDR1 MNHEY, CDR2 SMNVEV (reference sequence). There are 15 residues in the CDR3. CDR3 region: CASRDPGLGTDTQYF. CDR3 nucleotides: TGTGCCAGCAGGGACCCGGGACTAGGCACAGATACGCAGTATTTT.